This T cell receptor (beta chain) was found in a study of CD4 T cell repertoires in COVID-19. Overall study findings and caveats: Sharing of several most expanded SARS-CoV-2-reactive clonotypes across memory subsets suggested intraclonal diversification.

V shed 5 bases and J 4 bases; nucleotides not matched to a gene: 14. CDR3 size: 17 residues. Germline CDR1 and CDR2: MNHNY and SVGAGI (reference sequence). Many counts were recorded for this clone. Its target is not known. Method: immunoSEQ multiplex PCR; TCRdb's copy keeps in-frame clones and lacks some. This sample yields about 75,000 clones, of which about 83% are seen a single time; over 0.45% belongs to the top ten. This chain links TRBV6-6 with TRBJ1-2; TRBD1 matches at 9 bases. This sequence originates from a human donor who had COVID-19. This sample comprised CD4+ T cells from peripheral blood, obtained after recovery from COVID-19. CDR3 loop: CASSPPGQGKKAYGYTF. CDR3 coding DNA: TGTGCCAGCAGTCCACCGGGACAGGGAAAAAAGGCCTATGGCTACACCTTC.